This is a list of T cell receptor beta chains from one sample in a study of T cell responses to AZD1222 COVID-19 vaccine. Here immunoSEQ multiplex PCR was the method, and the copy in TCRdb shows in-frame clones only, minus some. The profile shows 100,000 to 150,000 clones, about 85% of them singletons. This material consisted of peripheral blood, taken on day 0 of AZD1222 vaccination. The receptors derive from an adult in good health. CDR3s include the opening cysteine and the closing phenylalanine or tryptophan. D genes are given only for firm matches. Some rows have no size entry. The others give once, few or many, or a class for an expanded clone.

>NA|TRBJ1-5|TRBV27|NA
CASSLEGYSNQPQHF
TGTGCCAGCAGTTTAGAGGGATATAGCAATCAGCCCCAGCATTTT
>NA|TRBJ1-2|TRBV9|NA
CASSVEGYGYTF
TGTGCCAGCAGCGTAGAAGGTTATGGCTACACCTTC
>NA|TRBJ1-4|TRBV27|NA
CASSLEQGTNEKLFF
TGTGCCAGCAGTTTAGAGCAGGGGACTAATGAAAAACTGTTTTTT
>TRBD1|TRBJ2-7|TRBV19|NA
CASSTGQGAYEQYF
TGTGCCAGTAGTACGGGACAGGGGGCCTACGAGCAGTACTTC
>NA|TRBJ2-2|TRBV27|NA
CASSLGMTFRELFF
TGTGCCAGCAGTTTAGGAATGACGTTCCGGGAGCTGTTTTTT
>NA|TRBJ2-1|TRBV7-3|NA
CASSLFGPDEQFF
TGTGCCAGCAGCTTATTCGGGCCTGATGAGCAGTTCTTC
>TRBD2|TRBJ2-5|TRBV7-2|NA
CASSLGSGGGTQYF
TGTGCCAGCAGCTTGGGTAGCGGGGGTGGGACCCAGTACTTC
>NA|TRBJ1-1|TRBV28|NA
CASSPGQGTEAFF
TGTGCCAGCAGCCCCGGGCAGGGGACTGAAGCTTTCTTT
>TRBD1|TRBJ1-2|TRBV19|NA
CASSIDWDRAYGYTF
TGTGCCAGTAGTATAGATTGGGACAGGGCCTATGGCTACACCTTC
>NA|TRBJ1-6|TRBV6-2/TRBV6-3|NA
CASSLYRVNNSPLHF
TGTGCCAGCAGTCTCTACAGGGTGAATAATTCACCCCTCCACTTT
>NA|TRBJ2-7|TRBV28|NA
CASSPLLAEEQYF
TGTGCCAGCAGTCCCTTATTAGCGGAGGAGCAGTACTTC
>TRBD2|TRBJ2-3|TRBV7-9|NA
CASSPFEGAGGTDTQYF
TGTGCCAGCAGCCCCTTTGAAGGAGCGGGGGGGACAGATACGCAGTATTTT
>TRBD1|TRBJ1-6|TRBV5-5|NA
CATAGQGNSPLHF
TGTGCCACCGCCGGACAGGGGAATTCACCCCTCCACTTT
>NA|TRBJ1-1|TRBV10-3|NA
CAISGMPRTRGNTEAFF
TGTGCCATCAGTGGTATGCCGCGAACGAGGGGGAACACTGAAGCTTTCTTT
>TRBD1|TRBJ1-6|TRBV5-1|NA
CASSEGTGVNSPLHF
TGCGCCAGCAGCGAGGGGACAGGGGTGAATTCACCCCTCCACTTT
>TRBD1|TRBJ2-2|TRBV7-8|NA
CASSKGQGWAGELFF
TGTGCCAGCAGCAAGGGACAGGGATGGGCCGGGGAGCTGTTTTTT
>NA|TRBJ1-6|TRBV2|NA
CASSEAKEGWIYSPLHF
TGTGCCAGCAGTGAAGCGAAGGAGGGATGGATCTATTCACCCCTCCACTTT
>TRBD1|TRBJ1-4|TRBV12-5|NA
CASGFPMAGDRGVYEKLFF
TGTGCTAGTGGTTTTCCCATGGCAGGGGACAGGGGAGTTTATGAAAAACTGTTTTTT
>NA|TRBJ1-3|TRBV10-1|once
CASRTQDTLFMGDSGNTIYF
TGCGCCAGCAGGACCCAAGACACCCTCTTTATGGGGGACTCTGGAAACACCATATATTTT
>NA|TRBJ1-5|TRBV7-2|NA
CASSLHDSFNQPQHF
TGTGCCAGCAGCTTACACGACAGTTTCAATCAGCCCCAGCATTTT
>NA|TRBJ1-5|TRBV4-3|NA
CASSQDHGNRQPQHF
TGCGCCAGCAGCCAAGATCACGGGAACAGGCAGCCCCAGCATTTT
>NA|TRBJ1-1|TRBV5-6|NA
CASSLGRKEAFF
TGTGCCAGCAGCTTGGGCCGAAAAGAAGCTTTCTTT
>NA|TRBJ1-2|TRBV4-3|few
CASSQDGVAYGYTF
TGCGCCAGCAGCCAAGATGGAGTGGCCTATGGCTACACCTTC
>TRBD1|TRBJ2-7|TRBV27|NA
CASSLSGTGGSYEQYF
TGTGCCAGCAGTTTATCAGGGACAGGGGGTTCCTACGAGCAGTACTTC
>TRBD1|TRBJ1-2|TRBV12-5|NA
CASGLVQGRGGYTF
TGTGCTAGTGGTTTGGTACAGGGGCGCGGTGGCTACACCTTC
>NA|TRBJ1-1|TRBV6-5|NA
CASRRTQNTEAFF
TGTGCCAGCAGACGGACACAGAACACTGAAGCTTTCTTT
>TRBD1|TRBJ1-1|TRBV11-2|NA
CASDRGLMNTEAFF
TGTGCCAGCGACAGGGGGCTAATGAACACTGAAGCTTTCTTT